What follows is one T cell receptor beta chain and its context. Per germline, CDR1 SGHDT and CDR2 YYEEEE. CDR3 length: 12 residues. V lost 8 bases to trimming and J lost 4 bases, with 12 bases between them. This record belongs to a study of blood T cell repertoires in COVID-19. Study as a whole: Acute-phase and convalescent COVID-19 samples originated in the United States, Italy and Spain.

Some clones are missing from TCRdb's copy, which holds only in-frame ones; the method was immunoSEQ multiplex PCR. Of approximately 280,000 clones in the sample, approximately 90% are singletons; the top ten hold about 4.2%. Sequenced sample: peripheral blood. The chain has TRBV5-6 and TRBJ1-1; D call uncertain. The source of this sequence is a man aged 35 to 55 with acute or convalescent COVID-19. CDR3 amino acids: CAREVTVTEAFF. CDR3 sequence (DNA): TGTGCCAGGGAGGTTACGGTCACTGAAGCTTTCTTT. Filled out from reference TRBV5-6 and TRBJ1-1, the complete variable domain reads DAGVTQSPTHLIKTRGQQVTLRCSPKSGHDTVSWYQQALGQGPQFIFQYYEEEERQRGNFPDRFSGHQFPNYSSELNVNALLLGDSALYLCAREVTVTEAFFGQGTRLTVV.